Described below is a single TCR beta chain sequence and its context. A total of 1 to 8 samples per patient were collected pretreatment and on-treatment. The entry originates in a study of PD-L1 blockade in urothelial cancer. Every PCR got spiked synthetic TCR analog templates. Only in-frame clones appear in the TCRdb table, and some are missing; sequencing was by immunoSEQ multiplex PCR. Of 40,000 or so clones in the sample, 82% were seen once. The clonotype comes from a man in his 70s with urothelial cancer. The sample in question was PBMCs, obtained around atezolizumab (anti-PD-L1) treatment.

As DNA, the CDR3 is TGTGCCAGCAGCTTGGCGGGAGGGGACTACGAGCAGTACTTC. Encoded protein: CASSLAGGDYEQYF. The rearrangement joins TRBV11-3 to TRBJ2-7; 9 bases agree with TRBD2. This CDR3 comprises 14 residues. The germline gives CDR1 SGHNT, CDR2 YENEEA. Trimming took 3 bases from V and 3 from J; bases not matched to a gene: 3.